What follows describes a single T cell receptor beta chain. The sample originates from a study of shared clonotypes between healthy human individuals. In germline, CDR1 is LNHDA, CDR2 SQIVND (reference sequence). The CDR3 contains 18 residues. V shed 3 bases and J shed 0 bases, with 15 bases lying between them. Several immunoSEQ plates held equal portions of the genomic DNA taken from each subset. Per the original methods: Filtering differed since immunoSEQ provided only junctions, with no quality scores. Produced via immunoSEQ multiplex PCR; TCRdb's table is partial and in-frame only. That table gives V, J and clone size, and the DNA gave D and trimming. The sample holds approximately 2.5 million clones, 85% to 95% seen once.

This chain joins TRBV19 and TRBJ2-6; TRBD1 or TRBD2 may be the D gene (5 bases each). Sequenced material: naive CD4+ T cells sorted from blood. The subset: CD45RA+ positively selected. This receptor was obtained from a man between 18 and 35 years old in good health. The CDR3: CASSMVGTADSGANVLTF. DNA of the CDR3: TGTGCCAGTAGTATGGTTGGGACGGCTGACTCTGGGGCCAACGTCCTGACTTTC.